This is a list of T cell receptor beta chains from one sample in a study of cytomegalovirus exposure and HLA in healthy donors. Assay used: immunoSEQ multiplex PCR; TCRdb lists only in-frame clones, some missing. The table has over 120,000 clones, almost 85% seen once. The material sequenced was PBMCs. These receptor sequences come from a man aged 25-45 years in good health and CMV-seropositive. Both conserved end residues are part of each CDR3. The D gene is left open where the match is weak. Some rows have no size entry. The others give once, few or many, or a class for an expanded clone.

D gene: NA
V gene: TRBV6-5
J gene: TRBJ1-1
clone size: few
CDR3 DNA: TGTGCCAGCAGGTACCTGGGGGGGACTGAAGCTTTCTTT
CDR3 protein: CASRYLGGTEAFF

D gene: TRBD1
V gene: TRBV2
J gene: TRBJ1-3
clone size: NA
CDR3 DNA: TGTGCCAGCACTCGCCTCCGGGACAGGGGATCTTTCTCTGGAAACACCATATATTTT
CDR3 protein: CASTRLRDRGSFSGNTIYF

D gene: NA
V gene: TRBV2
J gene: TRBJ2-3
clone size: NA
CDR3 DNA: TGTGCCAGCAGTGGGAGTCTTCCCACAGATACGCAGTATTTT
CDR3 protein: CASSGSLPTDTQYF

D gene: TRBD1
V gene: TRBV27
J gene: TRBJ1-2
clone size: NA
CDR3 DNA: TGTGCCAGCAGTTTATACCCGACAGGGAACAATGGCTACACCTTC
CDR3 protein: CASSLYPTGNNGYTF

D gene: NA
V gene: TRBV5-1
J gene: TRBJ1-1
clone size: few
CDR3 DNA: TGCGCCAGCAGCTCCGCCCACCCGAGCACTGAAGCTTTCTTT
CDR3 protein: CASSSAHPSTEAFF

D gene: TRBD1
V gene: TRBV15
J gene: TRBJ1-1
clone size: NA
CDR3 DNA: TGTGCCACCAGCGGGACAGCATTGACTGAAGCTTTCTTT
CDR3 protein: CATSGTALTEAFF

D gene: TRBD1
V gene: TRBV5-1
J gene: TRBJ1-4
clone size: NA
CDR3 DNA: TGCGCCAGCAGCTTACAGGGGGGAGATGAAAAACTGTTTTTT
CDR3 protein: CASSLQGGDEKLFF

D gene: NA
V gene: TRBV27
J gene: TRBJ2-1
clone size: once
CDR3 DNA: TGTGCCAGCAGTTTTGGGTCCAGCGACTACAATGAGCAGTTCTTC
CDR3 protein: CASSFGSSDYNEQFF

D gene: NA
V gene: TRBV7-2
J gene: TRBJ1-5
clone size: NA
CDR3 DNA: TGTGCCAGCAGCTTAGTAACAGGCCAGCCCCAGCATTTT
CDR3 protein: CASSLVTGQPQHF

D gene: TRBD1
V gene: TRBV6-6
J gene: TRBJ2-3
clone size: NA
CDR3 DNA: TGTGCCAGCACCCCAGGGACAGGGAGCACAGATACGCAGTATTTT
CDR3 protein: CASTPGTGSTDTQYF

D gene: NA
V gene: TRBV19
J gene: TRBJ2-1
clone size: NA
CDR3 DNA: TGTGCCAGTAGTATAGAAGGTGGGAGTCTCTACAATGAGCAGTTCTTC
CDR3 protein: CASSIEGGSLYNEQFF

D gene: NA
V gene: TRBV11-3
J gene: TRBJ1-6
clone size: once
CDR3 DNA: TGTGCCAGCAGCTTCGGTCGGTTAAATTCACCCCTCCACTTT
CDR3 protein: CASSFGRLNSPLHF

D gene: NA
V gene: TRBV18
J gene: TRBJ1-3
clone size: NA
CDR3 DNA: TGTGCCAGCTCACCACTCGGATCGGGTGGAAACACCATATATTTT
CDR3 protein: CASSPLGSGGNTIYF

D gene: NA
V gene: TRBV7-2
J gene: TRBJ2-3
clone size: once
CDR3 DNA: TGTGCCAGCAGCTTTGGGGCCGGGGGAGATACGCAGTATTTT
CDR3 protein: CASSFGAGGDTQYF

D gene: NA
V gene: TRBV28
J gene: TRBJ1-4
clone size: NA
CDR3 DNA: TGTGCCAGCAACTCGGGGGGTGGGGCAACTAATGAAAAACTGTTTTTT
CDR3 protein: CASNSGGGATNEKLFF

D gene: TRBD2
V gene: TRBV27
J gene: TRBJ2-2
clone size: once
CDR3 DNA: TGTGCCAGCAGTTTACCCAAGACTAGCGGGAACACCGGGGAGCTGTTTTTT
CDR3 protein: CASSLPKTSGNTGELFF

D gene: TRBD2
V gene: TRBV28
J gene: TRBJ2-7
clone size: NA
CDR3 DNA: TGTGCCAGCAGTTATCCTCCCGGACTAGCGGGTATTCCCTTCAACGAGCAGTACTTC
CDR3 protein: CASSYPPGLAGIPFNEQYF

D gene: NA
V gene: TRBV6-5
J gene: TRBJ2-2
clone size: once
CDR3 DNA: TGTGCCAGCAGTGATAGTATCGGGGAGCTGTTTTTT
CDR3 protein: CASSDSIGELFF

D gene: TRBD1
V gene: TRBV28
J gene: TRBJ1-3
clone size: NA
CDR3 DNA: TGTGCCAGCTACCGGGACAGGGTAAACACCATATATTTT
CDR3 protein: CASYRDRVNTIYF

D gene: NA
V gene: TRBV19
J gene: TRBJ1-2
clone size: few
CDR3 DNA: TGTGCCAGTAGTACGGGGGGGGACTATGGCTACACCTTC
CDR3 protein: CASSTGGDYGYTF

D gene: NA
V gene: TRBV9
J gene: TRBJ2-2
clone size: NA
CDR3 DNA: TGCGCCAGCAGGGCGAACAGGGACACCGGGGAGCTGTTTTTT
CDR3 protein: CASRANRDTGELFF

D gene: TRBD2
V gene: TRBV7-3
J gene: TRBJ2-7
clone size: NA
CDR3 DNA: TGTGCCAGCAGCTCTAGCGGGATTCACGGCGAGCAGTACTTC
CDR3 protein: CASSSSGIHGEQYF

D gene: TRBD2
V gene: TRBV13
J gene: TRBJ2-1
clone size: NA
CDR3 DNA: TGTGCCAGCAGCTTAGAAGGCGGGGGGACATACAATGAGCAGTTCTTC
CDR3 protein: CASSLEGGGTYNEQFF

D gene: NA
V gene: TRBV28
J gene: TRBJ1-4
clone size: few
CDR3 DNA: TGTGCCAGCAGCCCCGGAGATGCAACTAATGAAAAACTGTTTTTT
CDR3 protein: CASSPGDATNEKLFF

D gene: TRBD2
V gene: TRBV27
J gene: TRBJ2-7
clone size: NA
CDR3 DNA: TGTGCCAGCAGTTTATCAGCCGCGGGAGGTTACGAGCAGTACTTC
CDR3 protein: CASSLSAAGGYEQYF

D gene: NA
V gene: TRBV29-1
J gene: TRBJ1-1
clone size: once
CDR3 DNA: TGCAGCGCCGAACGGGAGGGCACTGAAGCTTTCTTT
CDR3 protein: CSAEREGTEAFF

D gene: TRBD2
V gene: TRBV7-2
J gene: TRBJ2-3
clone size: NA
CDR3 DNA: TGTGCCAGCAGCTTATCACTAGCGGGAGGTGGTGGAGATACGCAGTATTTT
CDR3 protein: CASSLSLAGGGGDTQYF

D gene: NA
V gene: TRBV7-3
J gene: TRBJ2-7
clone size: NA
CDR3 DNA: TGTGCCAGCAGCTTACTGCGCCCCACCTACGAGCAGTACTTC
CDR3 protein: CASSLLRPTYEQYF

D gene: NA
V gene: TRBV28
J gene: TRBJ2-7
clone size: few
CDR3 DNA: TGTGCCAGCAGTTTACCCACAGGGAAAGGCGAGCAGTACTTC
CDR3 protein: CASSLPTGKGEQYF

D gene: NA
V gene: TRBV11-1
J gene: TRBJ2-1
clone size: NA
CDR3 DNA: TGTGCCAGCAGCTCTCGGGACTTCCGGGGTTACAATGAGCAGTTCTTC
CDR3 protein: CASSSRDFRGYNEQFF

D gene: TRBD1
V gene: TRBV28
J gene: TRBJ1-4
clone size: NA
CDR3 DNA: TGTGCCAGCAGTCCCTGGGGGGACAGGGACGAAAAACTGTTTTTT
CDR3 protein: CASSPWGDRDEKLFF

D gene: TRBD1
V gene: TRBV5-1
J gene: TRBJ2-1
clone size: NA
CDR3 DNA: TGCGCCAGCAGCCGAACAGGGACAGGGACCTCCTACAATGAGCAGTTCTTC
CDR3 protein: CASSRTGTGTSYNEQFF

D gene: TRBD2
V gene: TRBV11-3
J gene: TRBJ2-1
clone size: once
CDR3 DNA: TGTGCCAGCAGCTTGGGGAGACTAGGGACTAGCGGAGTCAATGAGCAGTTCTTC
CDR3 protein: CASSLGRLGTSGVNEQFF